Following are 9 T cell receptor beta chains from one sample sequenced in a study of T cell responses to AZD1222 COVID-19 vaccine. Sequencing used immunoSEQ multiplex PCR; TCRdb keeps in-frame clones, though not all of them. The sample contains fewer than 200,000 clones, roughly 92% of which appear only once. The sample in question was peripheral blood, obtained 28 days after the second AZD1222 dose. The receptor set was obtained from an adult who received the AZD1222 COVID-19 vaccine.

V gene TRBV6-5 combines with J gene TRBJ1-2; D remains ambiguous. This CDR3 is 14 amino acids long. Germline CDR1 MNHEY, CDR2 SVGAGI. The V end was cut by 3 bases, the J end by 4 bases, with 12 bases between. The CDR3 loop is CASSYEGLGYGYTF. CDR3 coding DNA: TGTGCCAGCAGTTATGAGGGTTTGGGCTATGGCTACACCTTC.

The chain uses TRBV3-1 (or the pseudogene TRBV3-2) and TRBJ2-7; D gene uncertain. The CDR3 consists of 15 residues. Trimming removed 0 bases at V and 2 bases at J, with 11 bases between. Per germline, CDR1 LGHDT and CDR2 YNNKEL (reference sequence). The CDR3 region has the DNA TGTGCCAGCAGCCAAGATTACTCTGGGGCCTACGAGCAGTACTTC. This sequence encodes CASSQDYSGAYEQYF.

This clone was detected once. This chain connects TRBV7-8 to TRBJ1-1, with no clear D. V dropped 1 base and J dropped 5 bases, with 11 bases sitting between them. Germline lookup yields CDR1 SGHVS and CDR2 FQNEAQ. This CDR3 is 14 amino acids long. The CDR3 DNA reads TGTGCCAGCAGCTTAGGGGTGGTCAGTACTGAAGCTTTCTTT. This translates into CASSLGVVSTEAFF.

The chain links TRBV5-6 to TRBJ2-1, with TRBD2 identical over 7 bases. Trimming took 1 base from V and 9 from J; bases not matched to a gene: 7. The length of the CDR3 is 14 residues. Germline V gene data show CDR1 as SGHDT and CDR2 as YYEEEE. The CDR3 region is CASSLPSGEVEQFF. The CDR3 nucleotides are TGTGCCAGCAGCTTGCCCAGCGGGGAGGTTGAGCAGTTCTTC.

The chain has TRBV5-1 and TRBJ1-2; D remains unclear. The CDR3 sequence is 13 residues long. CDR1 is SGHRS and CDR2 is YFSETQ in the germline V gene. V gave up 0 bases and J gave up 4 bases, with 7 bases separating them. The chain's CDR3 is CASSLDSRYGYTF. For the CDR3, the DNA is TGCGCCAGCAGCTTGGACAGCCGCTATGGCTACACCTTC.

The rearrangement links TRBV19 to TRBJ2-1; 13 bases are a match to TRBD2. The CDR3 contains 17 residues. Trimming at V came to 7 bases and at J to 2 bases, leaving 8 bases not matched to a gene. Germline V gives CDR1 LNHDA, CDR2 SQIVND (reference sequence). This CDR3 is CASNGLAGALTYNEQFF. The DNA of the CDR3 is TGTGCCAGTAACGGACTAGCGGGAGCCTTAACCTACAATGAGCAGTTCTTC.

V usage is TRBV2 and J usage is TRBJ1-2; no clear D. V was cut by 5 bases and J by 0 bases, with 10 bases left in between. The length of the CDR3 is 14 residues. Germline V gene lookup returns CDR1 SNHLY and CDR2 FYNNEI. This CDR3 reads CASSLDGANYGYTF. The CDR3 DNA sequence: TGTGCCAGCAGTTTGGACGGAGCTAACTATGGCTACACCTTC.

V gene TRBV5-1 combines with J gene TRBJ1-1; the D is unclear. Trimming stripped 0 bases from V and 6 bases from J, with 15 bases between. Looked up from germline, CDR1 is SGHRS and CDR2 is YFSETQ. The CDR3 has 15 amino acids. CDR3 loop: CASSLESGSGAEAFF. The CDR3 bases are TGCGCCAGCAGCTTGGAATCTGGGTCTGGCGCTGAAGCTTTCTTT.

A single count supports this clone. The V and J genes are TRBV6-1 and TRBJ2-3; D not resolved. Germline V gene data show CDR1 as MNHNS and CDR2 as SASEGT. V lost 0 bases to trimming and J lost 4 bases, with 17 bases between them. The CDR3 is 17 residues long. For the CDR3, the DNA is TGTGCCAGCAGTGAAGCGCTCGGCAACATTGGGGCAGATACGCAGTATTTT. Amino acid sequence: CASSEALGNIGADTQYF.